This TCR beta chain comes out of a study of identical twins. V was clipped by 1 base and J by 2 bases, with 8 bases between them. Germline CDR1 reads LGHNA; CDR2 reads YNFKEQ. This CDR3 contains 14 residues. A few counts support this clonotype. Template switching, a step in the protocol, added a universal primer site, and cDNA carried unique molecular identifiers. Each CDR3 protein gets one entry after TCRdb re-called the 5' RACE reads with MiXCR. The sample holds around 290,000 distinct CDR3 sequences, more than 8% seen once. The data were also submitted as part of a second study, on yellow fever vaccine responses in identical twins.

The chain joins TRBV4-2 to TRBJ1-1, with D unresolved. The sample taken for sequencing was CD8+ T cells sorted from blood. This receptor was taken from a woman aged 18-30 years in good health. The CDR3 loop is CASSQAADNTEAFF. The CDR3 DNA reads TGTGCCAGCAGCCAAGCAGCGGATAACACTGAAGCTTTCTTT.